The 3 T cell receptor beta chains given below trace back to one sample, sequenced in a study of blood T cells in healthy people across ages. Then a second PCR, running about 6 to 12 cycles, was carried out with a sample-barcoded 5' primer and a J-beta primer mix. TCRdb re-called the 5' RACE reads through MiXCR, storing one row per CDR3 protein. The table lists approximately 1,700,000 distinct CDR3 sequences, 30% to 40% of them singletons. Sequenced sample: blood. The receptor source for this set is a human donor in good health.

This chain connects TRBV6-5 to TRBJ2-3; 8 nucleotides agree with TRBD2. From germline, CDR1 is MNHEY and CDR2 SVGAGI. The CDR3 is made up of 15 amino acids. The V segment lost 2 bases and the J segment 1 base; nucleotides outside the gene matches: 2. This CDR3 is CASSYTAGGTDTQYF. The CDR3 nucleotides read TGTGCCAGCAGTTACACAGCGGGAGGCACAGATACGCAGTATTTT.

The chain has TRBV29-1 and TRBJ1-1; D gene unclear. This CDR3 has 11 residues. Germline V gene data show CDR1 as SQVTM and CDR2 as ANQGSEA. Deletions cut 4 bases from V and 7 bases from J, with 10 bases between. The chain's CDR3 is CSVGRVGEAFF. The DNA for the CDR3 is TGCAGCGTTGGTAGGGTGGGTGAAGCTTTCTTT.

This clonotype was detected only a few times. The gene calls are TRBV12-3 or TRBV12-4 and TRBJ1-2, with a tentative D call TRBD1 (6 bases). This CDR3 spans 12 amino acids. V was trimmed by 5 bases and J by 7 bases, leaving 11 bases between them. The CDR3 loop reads CASSRGGPGYTF. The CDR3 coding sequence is TGTGCCAGCAGTCGGGGGGGGCCTGGCTACACCTTC.